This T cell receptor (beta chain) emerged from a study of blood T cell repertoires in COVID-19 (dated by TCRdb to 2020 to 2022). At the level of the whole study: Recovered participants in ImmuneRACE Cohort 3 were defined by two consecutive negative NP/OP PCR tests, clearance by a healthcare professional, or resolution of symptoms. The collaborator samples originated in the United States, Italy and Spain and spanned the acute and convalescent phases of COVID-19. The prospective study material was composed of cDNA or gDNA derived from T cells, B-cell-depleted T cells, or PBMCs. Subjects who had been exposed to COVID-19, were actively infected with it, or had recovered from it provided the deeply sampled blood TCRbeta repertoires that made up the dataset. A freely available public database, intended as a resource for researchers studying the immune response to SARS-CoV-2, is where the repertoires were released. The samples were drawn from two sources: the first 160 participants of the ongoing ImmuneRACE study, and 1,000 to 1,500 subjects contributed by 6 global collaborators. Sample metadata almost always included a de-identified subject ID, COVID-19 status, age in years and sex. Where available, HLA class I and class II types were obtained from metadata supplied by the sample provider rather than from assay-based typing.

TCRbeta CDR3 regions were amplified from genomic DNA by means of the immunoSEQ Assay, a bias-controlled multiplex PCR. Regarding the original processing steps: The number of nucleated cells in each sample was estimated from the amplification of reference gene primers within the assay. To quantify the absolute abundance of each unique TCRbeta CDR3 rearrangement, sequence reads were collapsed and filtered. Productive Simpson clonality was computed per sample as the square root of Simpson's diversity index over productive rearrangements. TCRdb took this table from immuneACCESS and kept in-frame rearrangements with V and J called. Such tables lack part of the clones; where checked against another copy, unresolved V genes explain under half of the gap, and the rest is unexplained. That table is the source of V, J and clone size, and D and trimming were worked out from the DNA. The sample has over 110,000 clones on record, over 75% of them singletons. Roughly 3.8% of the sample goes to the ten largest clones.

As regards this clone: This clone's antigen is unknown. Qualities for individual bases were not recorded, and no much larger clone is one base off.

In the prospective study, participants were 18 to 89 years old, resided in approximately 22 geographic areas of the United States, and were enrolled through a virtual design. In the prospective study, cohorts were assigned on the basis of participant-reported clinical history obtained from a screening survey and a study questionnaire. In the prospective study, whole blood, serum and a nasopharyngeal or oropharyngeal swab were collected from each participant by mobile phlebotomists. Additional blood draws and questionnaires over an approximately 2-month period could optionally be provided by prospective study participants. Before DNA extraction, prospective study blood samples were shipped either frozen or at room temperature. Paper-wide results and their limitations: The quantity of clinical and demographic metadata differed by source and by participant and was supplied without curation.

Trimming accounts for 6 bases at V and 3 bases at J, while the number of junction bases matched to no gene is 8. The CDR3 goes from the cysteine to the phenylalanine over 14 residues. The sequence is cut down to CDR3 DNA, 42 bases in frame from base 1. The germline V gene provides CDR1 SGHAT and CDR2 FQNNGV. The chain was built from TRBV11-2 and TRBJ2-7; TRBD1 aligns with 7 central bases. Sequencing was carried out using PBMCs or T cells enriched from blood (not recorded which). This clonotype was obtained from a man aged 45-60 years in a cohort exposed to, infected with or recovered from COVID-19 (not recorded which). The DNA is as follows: TGTGCCAGCAGGAAACTCCGGGACAGCTACGAGCAGTACTTC. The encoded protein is CASRKLRDSYEQYF.